The 26 T cell receptor beta chains reported below all come from one sample, sequenced in a study of cytomegalovirus exposure and HLA in healthy donors. Data came from immunoSEQ multiplex PCR; TCRdb stores just in-frame clones and leaves some out. The sample records about 170,000 clones, over 85% being singletons. What was sequenced was PBMCs. The receptors here all came from a man aged 18 to 30 in good health and CMV-seropositive.

This chain links TRBV2 with TRBJ2-5; TRBD2 is a possible D gene (5 bases). CDR3 length: 15 residues. V lost 5 bases and J lost 0, with 13 bases in between. CDR1 SNHLY and CDR2 FYNNEI come from the germline V gene. The CDR3 DNA reads as TGTGCCAGCAGTCAGACTACCCCGTACCAAGAGACCCAGTACTTC. It specifies CASSQTTPYQETQYF.

The V call is TRBV12-5, the J call TRBJ1-5, with unresolved D. The CDR3 has 13 amino acids. Trimming removed 1 base from V and 5 bases from J, with 6 bases in between. Germline V gives CDR1 LGHNT, CDR2 FRNRAP. The CDR3 sequence: CASGLEAHQPQHF. The CDR3 coding sequence is TGTGCTAGTGGTTTGGAAGCCCATCAGCCCCAGCATTTT.

V is TRBV29-1 and J is TRBJ2-5, with D unclear. Looked up from germline, CDR1 is SQVTM and CDR2 is ANQGSEA. Trimming stripped 4 bases from V and 4 bases from J, with 7 bases between. The CDR3 covers 11 residues. CDR3: CSVGAGETQYF. DNA for the CDR3: TGCAGCGTTGGGGCCGGAGAGACCCAGTACTTC.

This sequence joins TRBV10-3 and TRBJ2-1; 11 bases match TRBD2. Germline lookup yields CDR1 ENHRY and CDR2 SYGVKD. Germline trimming cut 5 bases from V and 8 bases from J; bases unmatched to any gene: 8. CDR3 length equals 15 residues. The CDR3 coding sequence is TGTGCCATCAGTAAAGGGACTAGCGGATTGGATGAGCAGTTCTTC. Protein sequence: CAISKGTSGLDEQFF.

V is TRBV25-1 and J is TRBJ1-1, with D perhaps TRBD1 (6 bases). The CDR3 sequence is 15 residues long. The germline V gene encodes CDR1 MGHDK and CDR2 SYGVNS. With 1 base removed from V and 1 base from J, the gap between germline ends came to 10 bases. CDR3 DNA sequence: TGTGCCAGCAGTGAATTAACAGGGACGAACACTGAAGCTTTCTTT. It encodes CASSELTGTNTEAFF.

The rearrangement uses TRBV19 and TRBJ1-5; 7 positions match TRBD1. The CDR3 sequence is 15 residues long. The junction had 9 bases not matched to a gene; V was cut back by 7 bases and J by 3 bases. Germline V CDR1 and CDR2: LNHDA, SQIVND (reference sequence). CDR3 sequence reads: CASTPTGWINQPQHF. CDR3 nucleotide sequence: TGTGCCAGTACCCCGACAGGGTGGATCAATCAGCCCCAGCATTTT. The full variable domain, rest sourced from reference TRBV19 and TRBJ1-5, is DGGITQSPKYLFRKEGQNVTLSCEQNLNHDAMYWYRQDPGQGLRLIYYSQIVNDFQKGDIAEGYSVSREKKESFPLTVTSAQKNPTAFYLCASTPTGWINQPQHFGDGTRLSIL.

The chain joins TRBV6-1 to TRBJ2-7; D may be TRBD2 (5 bases). The ends were cut back, 1 base at V and 7 bases at J, with 17 bases in the middle. The germline V gene encodes CDR1 MNHNS and CDR2 SASEGT. This CDR3 spans 15 amino acids. CDR3 sequence reads: CASSEEASYIEEQYF. In nucleotides, the CDR3 is TGTGCCAGCAGTGAAGAGGCTAGCTACATCGAAGAGCAGTACTTC.

The J gene is TRBJ1-2, the V gene TRBV6-4, with TRBD1 identical over 12 bases. The CDR3 spans 14 residues. CDR1 and CDR2 (germline): MRHNA, SNTAGT. Unmatched junction bases numbered 6, after V lost 5 bases and J lost 8 bases. This CDR3 is CASSLGQGAGGYTF. In DNA, the CDR3 is TGTGCCAGCAGTTTGGGACAGGGGGCAGGGGGCTACACCTTC.

The chain employs TRBV4-1 and TRBJ1-1; D is undetermined. Trimming left V 6 bases short and J 1 base short, with 21 bases between. The CDR3 sequence is 17 residues long. Looked up from germline, CDR1 is MGHRA and CDR2 is YSYEKL. The CDR3 is CASRYEGWGLGNTEAFF. Here the CDR3 DNA reads TGCGCCAGCAGGTACGAGGGCTGGGGATTGGGGAACACTGAAGCTTTCTTT.

V is TRBV11-2 and J is TRBJ2-5, with a possible D match to TRBD2 (6 bases). V gave up 3 bases and J gave up 5 bases, with 16 bases separating them. This CDR3 contains 15 residues. Germline values: CDR1 SGHAT, CDR2 FQNNGV. Here the CDR3 reads CASSFPGSRKETQYF. CDR3 bases: TGTGCCAGCAGCTTTCCCGGGAGTAGAAAGGAGACCCAGTACTTC.

The V and J genes are TRBV18 and TRBJ2-1; D is possibly TRBD1 (6 bases). The germline CDR1 and CDR2 sequences are KGHSH and LQKENI. V was clipped by 1 base and J by 6 bases, with 7 bases between them. CDR3 length equals 13 residues. CDR3 residues: CASSPRGGNEQFF. In DNA, the CDR3 is TGTGCCAGCTCACCACGAGGGGGCAATGAGCAGTTCTTC.

The V gene is TRBV19, the J gene TRBJ2-5; D call uncertain. The length of the CDR3 is 13 residues. The germline CDR1 and CDR2 sequences are LNHDA and SQIVND (reference sequence). The V gene lost 6 bases and the J gene lost 0 bases, with 8 bases spanning the gap. CDR3 DNA sequence: TGTGCCAGTAGCCAAGACAACCAAGAGACCCAGTACTTC. Amino acid sequence: CASSQDNQETQYF.

This chain links TRBV5-1 with TRBJ1-1; 9 bases map to TRBD1. Unmatched junction bases numbered 8, after V lost 3 bases and J lost 11 bases. This CDR3 has 13 residues. In germline, CDR1 is SGHRS, CDR2 YFSETQ. The CDR3 DNA sequence: TGCGCCAGCAGCTCCGGACAGGGGTATAGGGCTTTCTTT. This codes for CASSSGQGYRAFF.

The rearrangement uses TRBV5-1 and TRBJ1-1; D uncertain. The V gene lost 1 base and the J gene lost 6 bases, with 10 bases spanning the gap. The CDR3 runs 13 residues. Germline CDR1 is SGHRS and CDR2 is YFSETQ. DNA for the CDR3: TGCGCCAGCAGCTTGTCACAGTACGCTGAAGCTTTCTTT. Protein product: CASSLSQYAEAFF.

The chain links TRBV5-4 to TRBJ2-3; 7 positions match TRBD2. The V gene end was trimmed by 2 bases and the J gene end by 1 base; junction bases not matched to a gene: 7. CDR3 length: 16 amino acids. In germline, CDR1 is SGHNT, CDR2 YYREEE (reference sequence). The CDR3 coding sequence is TGTGCCAGCAGCTTACCCGGCGGGAGAGGCACAGATACGCAGTATTTT. Translation gives CASSLPGGRGTDTQYF.

The chain carries TRBV19 and TRBJ2-1; 10 nucleotides line up with TRBD2. The V segment lost 6 bases and the J segment 0 bases; nucleotides outside the gene matches: 8. The CDR3 is 17 amino acids. Germline assignment: CDR1 LNHDA and CDR2 SQIVND (reference sequence). The CDR3 here is CASSALAGKSSYNEQFF. DNA for the CDR3: TGTGCCAGTAGCGCACTAGCGGGGAAGAGCTCCTACAATGAGCAGTTCTTC.

This chain joins TRBV11-2 and TRBJ1-3; unclear D gene. Looked up from germline, CDR1 is SGHAT and CDR2 is FQNNGV. The CDR3 sequence is 16 residues long. V shed 0 bases and J shed 8 bases, with 17 bases lying between them. The CDR3 loop is CASSLDRTPSGDTIYF. The CDR3, as DNA: TGTGCCAGCAGCTTAGATCGTACCCCATCCGGGGACACCATATATTTT.

The chain carries TRBV4-1 and TRBJ1-2; no reliable D call. Germline CDR1 reads MGHRA; CDR2 reads YSYEKL. V dropped 0 bases and J dropped 1 base, with 12 bases sitting between them. The CDR3 consists of 16 residues. CDR3 nucleotides: TGCGCCAGCAGCCAAGATCGCGGGGAGTTTAACTATGGCTACACCTTC. It yields the protein CASSQDRGEFNYGYTF.

The chain recombines TRBV6-1 with TRBJ1-5, with D perhaps TRBD1 (6 bases). The V gene's germline CDR1 is MNHNS and CDR2 SASEGT. There are 15 residues in the CDR3. Trimming took 3 bases from V and 6 from J, leaving 15 bases between them. CDR3 nucleotide sequence: TGTGCCAGCAGTGATCAGACAGGCCTCGGTCAGCCCCAGCATTTT. This codes for CASSDQTGLGQPQHF.

The V call is TRBV6-5, the J call TRBJ2-1; TRBD1 is a possible D gene (6 bases). Trimming pared 6 bases from V and 4 bases from J, leaving 16 bases between. The V gene's germline CDR1 is MNHEY and CDR2 SVGAGI. This CDR3 is 15 amino acids long. This chain's CDR3 is CASSLQGILYNEQFF. The CDR3 DNA reads as TGTGCCAGCAGCCTCCAGGGGATCTTATACAATGAGCAGTTCTTC.

This sequence joins TRBV14 and TRBJ2-7; 10 bases map to TRBD2. The germline CDR1 and CDR2 sequences are SGHDN and FVKESK. V lost 1 base, J lost 8 bases, and 5 bases stayed unmatched. The CDR3 runs 14 residues. CDR3 sequence reads: CASSQASGSNKQYF. The CDR3 DNA reads as TGTGCCAGCAGCCAAGCTAGCGGGAGTAACAAGCAGTACTTC.

This clone has more than one count but fewer than ten. V is TRBV9 and J is TRBJ2-7, with 13 bases that match TRBD2. CDR3 length: 16 residues. Germline trimming cut 2 bases from V and 7 bases from J; bases unmatched to any gene: 9. The V gene's germline CDR1 is SGDLS and CDR2 YYNGEE. The CDR3 coding sequence is TGTGCCAGCAGCGTCGGGACTAGCGGGGCCTCTAGAGAGCAGTACTTC. Translating it yields CASSVGTSGASREQYF.

CDR3 in DNA: TGTGCCAGCAGTCCTGGGGGTAGCGGAACCTACGAGCAGTACTTC. As protein: CASSPGGSGTYEQYF. The genes are TRBV27 and TRBJ2-7; D might be TRBD2 (6 bases). Germline V CDR1 and CDR2: MNHEY, SMNVEV (reference sequence). The germline V and J ends were trimmed by 5 bases and 2 bases, with 16 bases remaining between them. This CDR3 is 15 amino acids long.

Only one count was recorded for this clone. The chain links TRBV5-4 to TRBJ2-5; D is possibly TRBD2 (6 bases). V was trimmed by 4 bases and J by 5 bases, leaving 12 bases between them. This CDR3 has 13 residues. Germline CDR1 is SGHNT and CDR2 is YYREEE (reference sequence). The CDR3 region has the DNA TGTGCCAGCAGCAACTCGGGGGTGGAGACCCAGTACTTC. This gives the protein CASSNSGVETQYF.

The genes are TRBV5-5 and TRBJ1-1; TRBD1 might be the D (5 bases). The CDR3 length is 14 residues. Germline CDR1 SGHKS, CDR2 YYEKEE (reference sequence). The germline V and J ends were trimmed by 2 bases and 5 bases, with 13 bases remaining between them. The CDR3 coding sequence is TGTGCCAGCAGCTTCTACGAAAGGGGAACTGAAGCTTTCTTT. The encoded protein is CASSFYERGTEAFF.

The V and J genes are TRBV7-3 and TRBJ2-3; D might be TRBD1 (5 bases). This CDR3 has 19 amino acids. The germline gives CDR1 SGHTA, CDR2 FQGTGA. V was pared by 2 bases and J by 3 bases, with 24 bases between. As DNA, the CDR3 is TGTGCCAGCAGCTTAGGGTCCGCCAGAGACAGAAGGGTGACAGATACGCAGTATTTT. As protein: CASSLGSARDRRVTDTQYF.